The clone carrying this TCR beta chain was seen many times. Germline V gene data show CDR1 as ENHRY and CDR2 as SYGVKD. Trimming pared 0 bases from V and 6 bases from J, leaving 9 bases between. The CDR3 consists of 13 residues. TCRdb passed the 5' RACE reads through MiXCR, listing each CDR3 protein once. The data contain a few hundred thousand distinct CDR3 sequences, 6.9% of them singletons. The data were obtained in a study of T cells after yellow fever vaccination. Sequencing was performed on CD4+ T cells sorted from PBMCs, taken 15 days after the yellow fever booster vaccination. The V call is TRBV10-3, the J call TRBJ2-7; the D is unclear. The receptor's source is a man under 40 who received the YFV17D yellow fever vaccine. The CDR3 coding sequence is TGTGCCATCAGTGAGTCAAGTATCGGCGAGCAGTACTTC. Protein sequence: CAISESSIGEQYF.